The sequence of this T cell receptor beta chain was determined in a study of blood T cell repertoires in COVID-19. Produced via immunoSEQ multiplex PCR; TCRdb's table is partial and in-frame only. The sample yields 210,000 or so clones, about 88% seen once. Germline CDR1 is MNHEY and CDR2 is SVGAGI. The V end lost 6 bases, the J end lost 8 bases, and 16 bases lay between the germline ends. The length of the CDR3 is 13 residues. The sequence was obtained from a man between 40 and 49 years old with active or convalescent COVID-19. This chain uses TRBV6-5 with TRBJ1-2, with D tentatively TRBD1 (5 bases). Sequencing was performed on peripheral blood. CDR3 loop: CASSHRGGDGYTF. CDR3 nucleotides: TGTGCCAGCAGCCATAGGGGAGGGGACGGCTACACCTTC.